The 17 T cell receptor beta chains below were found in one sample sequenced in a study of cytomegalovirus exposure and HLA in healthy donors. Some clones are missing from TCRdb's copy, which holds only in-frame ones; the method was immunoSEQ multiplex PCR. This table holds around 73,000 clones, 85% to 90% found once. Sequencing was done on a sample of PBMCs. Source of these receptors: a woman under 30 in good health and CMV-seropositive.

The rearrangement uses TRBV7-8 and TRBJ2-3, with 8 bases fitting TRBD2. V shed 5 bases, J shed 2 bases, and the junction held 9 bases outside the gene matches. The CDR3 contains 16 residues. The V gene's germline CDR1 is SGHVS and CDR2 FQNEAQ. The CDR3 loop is CASSPGQGLATDTQYF. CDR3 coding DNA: TGTGCCAGCAGCCCCGGACAAGGACTAGCCACAGATACGCAGTATTTT.

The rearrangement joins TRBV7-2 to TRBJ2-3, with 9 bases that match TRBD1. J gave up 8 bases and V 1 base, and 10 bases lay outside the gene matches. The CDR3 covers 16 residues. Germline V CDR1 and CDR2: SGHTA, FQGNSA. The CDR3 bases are TGTGCCAGCAGCTTAGATCCCGGGACAGGGACTGGTACGCAGTATTTT. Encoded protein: CASSLDPGTGTGTQYF.

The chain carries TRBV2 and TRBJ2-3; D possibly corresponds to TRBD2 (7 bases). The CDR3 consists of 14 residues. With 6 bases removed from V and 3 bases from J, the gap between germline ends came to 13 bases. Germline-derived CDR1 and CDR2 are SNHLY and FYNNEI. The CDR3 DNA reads TGTGCCAGCAGCGGGGGCGGGGGAACAGATACGCAGTATTTT. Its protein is CASSGGGGTDTQYF.

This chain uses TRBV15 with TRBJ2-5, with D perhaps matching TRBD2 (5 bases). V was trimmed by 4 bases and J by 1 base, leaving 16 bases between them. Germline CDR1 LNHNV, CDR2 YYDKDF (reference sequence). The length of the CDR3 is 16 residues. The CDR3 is CATSTHPAALQETQYF. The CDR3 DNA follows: TGTGCCACCAGCACCCACCCAGCGGCACTCCAAGAGACCCAGTACTTC.

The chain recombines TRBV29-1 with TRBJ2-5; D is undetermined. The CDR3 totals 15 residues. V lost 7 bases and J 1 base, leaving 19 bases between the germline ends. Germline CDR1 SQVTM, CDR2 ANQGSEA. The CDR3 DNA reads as TGCAGCGACCTATCCATTGACAAAGGCCAAGAGACCCAGTACTTC. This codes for CSDLSIDKGQETQYF.

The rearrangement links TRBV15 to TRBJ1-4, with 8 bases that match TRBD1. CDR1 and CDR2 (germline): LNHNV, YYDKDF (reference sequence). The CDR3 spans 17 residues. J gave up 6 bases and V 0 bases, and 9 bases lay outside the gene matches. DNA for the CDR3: TGTGCCACCAGCAGAGATCTCCGACAGGGGAAGTATGAAAAACTGTTTTTT. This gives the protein CATSRDLRQGKYEKLFF.

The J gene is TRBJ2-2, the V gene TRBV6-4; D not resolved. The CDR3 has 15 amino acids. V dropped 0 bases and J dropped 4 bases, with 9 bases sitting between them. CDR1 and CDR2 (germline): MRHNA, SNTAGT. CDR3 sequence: CASSDSVASTGELFF. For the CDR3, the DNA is TGTGCCAGCAGTGACTCGGTAGCTTCCACCGGGGAGCTGTTTTTT.

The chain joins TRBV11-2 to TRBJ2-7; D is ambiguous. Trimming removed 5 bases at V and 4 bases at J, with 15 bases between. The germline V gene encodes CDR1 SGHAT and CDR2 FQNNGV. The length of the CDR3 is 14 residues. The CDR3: CASSPLNPLYEQYF. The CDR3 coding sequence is TGTGCCAGCAGCCCTCTTAATCCCCTATACGAGCAGTACTTC.

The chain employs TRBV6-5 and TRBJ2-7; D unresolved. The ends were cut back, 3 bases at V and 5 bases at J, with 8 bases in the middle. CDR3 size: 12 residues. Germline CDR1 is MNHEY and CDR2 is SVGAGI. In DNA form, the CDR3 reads TGTGCCAGCAGTTATGACAAGAACGAGCAGTACTTC. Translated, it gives CASSYDKNEQYF.

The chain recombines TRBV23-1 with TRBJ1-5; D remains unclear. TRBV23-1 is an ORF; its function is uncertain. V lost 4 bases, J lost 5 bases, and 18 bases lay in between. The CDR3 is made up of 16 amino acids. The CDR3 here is CASSRSAPRLHQPQHF. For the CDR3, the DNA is TGCGCCAGCAGTCGATCGGCCCCGAGACTTCATCAGCCCCAGCATTTT.

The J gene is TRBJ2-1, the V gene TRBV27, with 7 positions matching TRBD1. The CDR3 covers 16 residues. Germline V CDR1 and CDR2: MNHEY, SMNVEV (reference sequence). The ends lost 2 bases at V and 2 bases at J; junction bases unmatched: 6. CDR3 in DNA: TGTGCCAGCAGTTTAGCGACAGGGATGGCCTACAATGAGCAGTTCTTC. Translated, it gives CASSLATGMAYNEQFF.

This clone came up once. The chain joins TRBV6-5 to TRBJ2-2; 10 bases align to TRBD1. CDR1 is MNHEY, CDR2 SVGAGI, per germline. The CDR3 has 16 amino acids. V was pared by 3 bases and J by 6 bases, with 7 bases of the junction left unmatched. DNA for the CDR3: TGTGCCAGCAGTTATTCGGACAGGGGGTGGTCCGGGGAGCTGTTTTTT. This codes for CASSYSDRGWSGELFF.

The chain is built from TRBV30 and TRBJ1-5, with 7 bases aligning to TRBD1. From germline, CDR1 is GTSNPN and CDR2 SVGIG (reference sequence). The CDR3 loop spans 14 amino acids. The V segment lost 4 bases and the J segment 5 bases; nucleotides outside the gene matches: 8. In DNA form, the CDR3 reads TGTGCCTGGAACACAGGGGCCCTCGATCAGCCCCAGCATTTT. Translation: CAWNTGALDQPQHF.

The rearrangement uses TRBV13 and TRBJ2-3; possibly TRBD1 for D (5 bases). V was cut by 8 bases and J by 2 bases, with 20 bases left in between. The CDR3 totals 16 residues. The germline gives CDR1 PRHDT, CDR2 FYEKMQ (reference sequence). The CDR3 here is CASGLFGQGITDTQYF. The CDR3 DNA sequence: TGTGCCAGCGGTCTATTCGGGCAGGGAATCACAGATACGCAGTATTTT.

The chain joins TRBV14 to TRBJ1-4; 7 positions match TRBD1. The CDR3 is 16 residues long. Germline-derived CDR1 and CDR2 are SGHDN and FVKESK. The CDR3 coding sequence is TGTACCCCCCCCGACAGGGTTTGTTTTATGTTCGGAGAAGCGTTTTTT. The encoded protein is CTPPDRVCFMFGEAFF.

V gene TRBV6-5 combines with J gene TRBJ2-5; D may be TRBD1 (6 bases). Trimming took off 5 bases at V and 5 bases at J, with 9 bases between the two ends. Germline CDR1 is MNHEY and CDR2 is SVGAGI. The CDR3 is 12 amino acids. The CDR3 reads CASSTGWETQYF. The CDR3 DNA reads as TGTGCCAGCAGTACAGGGTGGGAGACCCAGTACTTC.

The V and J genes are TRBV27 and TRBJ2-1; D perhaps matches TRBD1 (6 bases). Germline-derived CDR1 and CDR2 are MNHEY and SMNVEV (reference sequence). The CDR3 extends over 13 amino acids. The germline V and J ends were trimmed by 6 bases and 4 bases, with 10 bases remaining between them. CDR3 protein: CASSQGHYNEQFF. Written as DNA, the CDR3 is TGTGCCAGCAGCCAGGGGCATTACAATGAGCAGTTCTTC.